This T cell receptor beta chain was captured in a study of regulatory T cells in long-lasting Graves disease. Time point defined: newly diagnosed GD, antithyroid drugs for less than 3 months. PBMC-derived RNA was used for the TCR library. Researchers made TCR beta libraries by using iRepertoire HTBI primers and running Arm-PCR on CDR3 regions. TCRdb re-derived calls from the multiplex PCR reads in MiXCR, one entry per CDR3 protein. The sample records some 490,000 distinct CDR3 sequences, about 12% being singletons. This clonotype showed up many times. With V trimmed by 7 bases and J by 7 bases, 19 bases remained unmatched. There are 15 residues in the CDR3. The germline V gene has CDR1 DFQATT and CDR2 SNEGSKA (reference sequence). The sample also formed part of further work on T cells in Graves' hyperthyroidism and ophthalmopathy.

V and J are TRBV20-1 and TRBJ2-7; 7 bases line up with TRBD1. The clonotype originates from a young woman with Graves disease. The sequencing here drew on peripheral blood mononuclear cells (PBMCs), taken at new diagnosis, from a patient treated with antithyroid drugs. In DNA, the CDR3 is TGCAGTGTATTTCTCCGACAGGGCCCAGCGAGAGAGCAGTACTTC. As protein: CSVFLRQGPAREQYF.